This T cell receptor (beta chain) was recorded in a study of T cells in Graves' hyperthyroidism and ophthalmopathy. Amplification of TCR beta CDR3 regions was performed using RNA transcripts as template. The study used the HTBI primer set for a first-round RT-PCR of the TCR CDR3. TCRdb independently ran MiXCR on the multiplex PCR reads; one entry per CDR3 protein. In the table there are about 600,000 distinct CDR3 sequences, around 15% of which are singletons. This clonotype has more than one count but fewer than ten. Just one base apart from a much larger clone, this may be a read error. The CDR3 is 14 residues long. Germline V CDR1 and CDR2: SGHVS, FQNEAQ.

V usage is TRBV7-8 and J usage is TRBJ2-1; D is possibly TRBD2 (5 bases). TRBJ2-7 explains the end of the DNA better; the J call may be wrong. The sample consisted of blood. The receptor comes from a woman in her thirties or forties with Graves' ophthalmopathy. CDR3 amino acids: CASTLRVLGNEQYF. CDR3 sequence (DNA): TGTGCCAGCACCCTAAGGGTACTAGGCAATGAGCAGTACTTC.